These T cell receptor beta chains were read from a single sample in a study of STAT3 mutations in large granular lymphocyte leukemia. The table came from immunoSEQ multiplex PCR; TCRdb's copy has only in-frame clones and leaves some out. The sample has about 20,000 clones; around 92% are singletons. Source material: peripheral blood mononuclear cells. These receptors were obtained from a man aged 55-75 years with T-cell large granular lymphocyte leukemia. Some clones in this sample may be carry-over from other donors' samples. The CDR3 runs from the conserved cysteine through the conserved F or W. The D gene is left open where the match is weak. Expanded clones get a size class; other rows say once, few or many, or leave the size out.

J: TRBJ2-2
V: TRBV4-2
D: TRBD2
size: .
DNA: TGTGCCAGCAGCCAAGATCCCTGGGGGGGTTGGATCGGGGAGCTGTTTTTT
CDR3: CASSQDPWGGWIGELFF

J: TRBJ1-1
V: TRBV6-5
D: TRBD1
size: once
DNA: TGTGCCAGCAGTTACACGACAGGGGGCACTGAAGCTTTCTTT
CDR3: CASSYTTGGTEAFF

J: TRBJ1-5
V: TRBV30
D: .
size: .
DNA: TGTGCCTGGAGTGTAGAAATTAATCAGCCCCAGCATTTT
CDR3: CAWSVEINQPQHF

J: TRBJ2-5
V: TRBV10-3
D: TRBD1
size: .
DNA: TGTGCCACAGCGGACAGGGAGACCCAGTACTTC
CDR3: CATADRETQYF

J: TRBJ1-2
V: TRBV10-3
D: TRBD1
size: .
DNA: TGTGCCATCACTGGGGACAGGAGTAACTATGGCTACACCTTC
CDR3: CAITGDRSNYGYTF

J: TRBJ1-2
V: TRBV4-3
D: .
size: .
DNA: TGCGCCAGCAGCCAGAGGACCACAGGCCCTAACTATGGCTACACCTTC
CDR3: CASSQRTTGPNYGYTF

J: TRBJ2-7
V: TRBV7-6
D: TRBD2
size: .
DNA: TGTGCCAGCAGCGAGGACGGGACTAGAGGCGAGCAGTACTTC
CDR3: CASSEDGTRGEQYF

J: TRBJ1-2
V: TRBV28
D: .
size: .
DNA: TGTGCCAGCAGTTTAGCACACTCGGGCCTTAATTATGGCTACACCTTC
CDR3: CASSLAHSGLNYGYTF

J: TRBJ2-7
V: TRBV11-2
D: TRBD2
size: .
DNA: TGTGCCAGCAGCCCCGGCGCTAGCGGGCCCTACGAGCAGTACTTC
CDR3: CASSPGASGPYEQYF

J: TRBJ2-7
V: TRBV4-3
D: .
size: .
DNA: TGCGCCAGCAGCCAAGCAGGGGATTCCTACGAGCAGTACTTC
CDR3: CASSQAGDSYEQYF

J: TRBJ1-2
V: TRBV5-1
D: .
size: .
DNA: TGCGCCAGCAGCTTGGATACAGGGACCTATGGCTACACCTTC
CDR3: CASSLDTGTYGYTF